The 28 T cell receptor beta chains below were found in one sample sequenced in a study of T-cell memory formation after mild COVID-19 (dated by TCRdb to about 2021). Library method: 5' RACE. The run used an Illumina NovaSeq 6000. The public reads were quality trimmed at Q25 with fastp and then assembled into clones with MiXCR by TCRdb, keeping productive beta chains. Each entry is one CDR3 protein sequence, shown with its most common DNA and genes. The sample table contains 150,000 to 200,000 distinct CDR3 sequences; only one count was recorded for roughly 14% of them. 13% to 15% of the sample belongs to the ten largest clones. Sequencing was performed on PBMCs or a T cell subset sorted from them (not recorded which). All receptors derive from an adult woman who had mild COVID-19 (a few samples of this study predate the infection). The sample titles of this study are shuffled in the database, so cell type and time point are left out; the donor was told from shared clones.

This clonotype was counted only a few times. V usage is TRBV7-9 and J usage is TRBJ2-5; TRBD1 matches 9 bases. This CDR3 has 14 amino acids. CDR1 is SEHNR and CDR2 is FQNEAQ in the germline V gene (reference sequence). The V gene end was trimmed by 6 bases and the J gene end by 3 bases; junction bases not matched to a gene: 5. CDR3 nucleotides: TGTGCCAGCAGTTTGGGACAGGGCAAAGAGACCCAGTACTTC. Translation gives CASSLGQGKETQYF. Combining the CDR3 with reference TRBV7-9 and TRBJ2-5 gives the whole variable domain DTGVSQNPRHKITKRGQNVTFRCDPISEHNRLYWYRQTLGQGPEFLTYFQNEAQLEKSRLLSDRFSAERPKGSFSTLEIQRTEQGDSAMYLCASSLGQGKETQYFGPGTRLLVL.

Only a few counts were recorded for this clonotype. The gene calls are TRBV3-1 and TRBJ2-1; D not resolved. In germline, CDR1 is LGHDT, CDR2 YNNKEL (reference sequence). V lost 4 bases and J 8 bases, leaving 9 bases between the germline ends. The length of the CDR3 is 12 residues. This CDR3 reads CASSLLRDEQFF. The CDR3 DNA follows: TGTGCCAGCAGCCTACTAAGGGATGAGCAGTTCTTC.

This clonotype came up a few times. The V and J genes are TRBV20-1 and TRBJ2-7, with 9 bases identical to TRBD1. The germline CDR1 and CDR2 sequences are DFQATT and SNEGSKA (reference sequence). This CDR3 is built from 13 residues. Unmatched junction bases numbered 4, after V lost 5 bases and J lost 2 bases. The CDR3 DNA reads TGCAGTGCTCGGACAGGGGCCCCCTACGAGCAGTACTTC. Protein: CSARTGAPYEQYF.

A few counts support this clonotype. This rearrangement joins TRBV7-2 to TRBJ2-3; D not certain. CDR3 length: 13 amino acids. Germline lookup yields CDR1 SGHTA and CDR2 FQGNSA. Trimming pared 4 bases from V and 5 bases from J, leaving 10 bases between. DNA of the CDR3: TGTGCCAGCAGCTCTCTCCGGCGAGATACGCAGTATTTT. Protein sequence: CASSSLRRDTQYF.

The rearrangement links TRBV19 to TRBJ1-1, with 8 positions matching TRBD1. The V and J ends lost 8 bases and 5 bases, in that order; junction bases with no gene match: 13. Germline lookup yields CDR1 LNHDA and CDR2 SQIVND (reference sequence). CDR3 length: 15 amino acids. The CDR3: CASPSPGGTGTEAFF. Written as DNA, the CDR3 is TGTGCCAGTCCAAGCCCAGGGGGCACTGGAACTGAAGCTTTCTTT. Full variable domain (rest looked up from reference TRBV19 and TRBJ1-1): DGGITQSPKYLFRKEGQNVTLSCEQNLNHDAMYWYRQDPGQGLRLIYYSQIVNDFQKGDIAEGYSVSREKKESFPLTVTSAQKNPTAFYLCASPSPGGTGTEAFFGQGTRLTVV.

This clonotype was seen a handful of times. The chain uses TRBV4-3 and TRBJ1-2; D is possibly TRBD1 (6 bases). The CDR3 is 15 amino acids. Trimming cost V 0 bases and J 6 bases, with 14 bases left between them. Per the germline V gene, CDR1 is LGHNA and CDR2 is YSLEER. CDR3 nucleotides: TGCGCCAGCAGCCAAGATTTTAGGGGGGGCAATGGCTACACCTTC. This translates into CASSQDFRGGNGYTF.

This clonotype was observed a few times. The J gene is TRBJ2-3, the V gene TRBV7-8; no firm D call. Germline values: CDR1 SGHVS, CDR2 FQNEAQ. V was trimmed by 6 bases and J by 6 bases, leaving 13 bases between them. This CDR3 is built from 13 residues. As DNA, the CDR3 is TGTGCCAGCAGGGCGGAGCATGGGGATACGCAGTATTTT. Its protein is CASRAEHGDTQYF.

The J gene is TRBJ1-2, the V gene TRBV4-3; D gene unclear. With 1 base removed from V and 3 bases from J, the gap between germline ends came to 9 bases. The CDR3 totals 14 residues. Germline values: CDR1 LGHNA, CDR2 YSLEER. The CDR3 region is CASSQVQRDYGYTF. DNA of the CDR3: TGCGCCAGCAGCCAAGTCCAACGGGACTATGGCTACACCTTC.

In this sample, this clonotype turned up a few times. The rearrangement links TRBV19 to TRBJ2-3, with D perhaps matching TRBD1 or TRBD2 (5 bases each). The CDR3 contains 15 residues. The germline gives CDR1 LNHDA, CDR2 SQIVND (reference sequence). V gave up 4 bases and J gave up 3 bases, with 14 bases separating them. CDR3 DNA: TGTGCCAGTAGTACCGGTTGGGGGTGGACAGATACGCAGTATTTT. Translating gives CASSTGWGWTDTQYF. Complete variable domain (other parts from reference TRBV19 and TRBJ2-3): DGGITQSPKYLFRKEGQNVTLSCEQNLNHDAMYWYRQDPGQGLRLIYYSQIVNDFQKGDIAEGYSVSREKKESFPLTVTSAQKNPTAFYLCASSTGWGWTDTQYFGPGTRLTVL.

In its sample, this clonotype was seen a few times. Here the CDR3 DNA reads TGTGCCAGCAGCTTAGGTGCCAGCGGGGAGCAGTACTTC. Its protein is CASSLGASGEQYF. This sequence joins TRBV11-2 and TRBJ2-7, with TRBD2 as a possible D gene (6 bases). Looked up from germline, CDR1 is SGHAT and CDR2 is FQNNGV. V lost 1 base, J lost 7 bases, and 11 bases lay in between. The length of the CDR3 is 13 residues.

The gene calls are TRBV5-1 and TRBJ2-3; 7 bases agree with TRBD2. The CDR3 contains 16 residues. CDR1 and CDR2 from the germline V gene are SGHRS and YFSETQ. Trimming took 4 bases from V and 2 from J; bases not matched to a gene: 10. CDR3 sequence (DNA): TGCGCCAGCAGCCTTTTAGCGGGTTCATCCACAGATACGCAGTATTTT. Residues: CASSLLAGSSTDTQYF.

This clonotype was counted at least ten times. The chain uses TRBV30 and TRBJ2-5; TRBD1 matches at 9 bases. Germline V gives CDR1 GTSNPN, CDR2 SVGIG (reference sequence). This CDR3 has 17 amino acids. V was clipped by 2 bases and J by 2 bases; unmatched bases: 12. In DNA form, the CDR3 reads TGTGCCTGGAGTCCTAACAGGGGGCGTTGGGGACAAGAGACCCAGTACTTC. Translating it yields CAWSPNRGRWGQETQYF.

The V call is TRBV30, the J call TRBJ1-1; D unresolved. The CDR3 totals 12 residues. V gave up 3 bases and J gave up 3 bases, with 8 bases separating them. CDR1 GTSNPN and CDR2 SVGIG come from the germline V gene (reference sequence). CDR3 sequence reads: CAWSLTDTEAFF. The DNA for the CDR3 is TGTGCCTGGAGCCTCACAGACACTGAAGCTTTCTTT.

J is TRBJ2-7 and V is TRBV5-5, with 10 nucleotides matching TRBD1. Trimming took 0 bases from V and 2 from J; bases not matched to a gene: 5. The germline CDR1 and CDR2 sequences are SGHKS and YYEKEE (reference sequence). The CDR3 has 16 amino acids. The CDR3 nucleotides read TGTGCCAGCAGCTTGGTGGGGACAGGGGACCCCTACGAGCAGTACTTC. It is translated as CASSLVGTGDPYEQYF. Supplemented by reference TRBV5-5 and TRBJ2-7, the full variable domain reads DAGVTQSPTHLIKTRGQQVTLRCSPISGHKSVSWYQQVLGQGPQFIFQYYEKEERGRGNFPDRFSARQFPNYSSELNVNALLLGDSALYLCASSLVGTGDPYEQYFGPGTRLTVT.

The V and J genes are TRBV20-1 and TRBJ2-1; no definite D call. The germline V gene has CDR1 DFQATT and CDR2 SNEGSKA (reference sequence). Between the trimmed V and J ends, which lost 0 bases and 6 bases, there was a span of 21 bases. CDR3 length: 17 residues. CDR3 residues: CSARDLVAQPRINEQFF. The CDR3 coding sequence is TGCAGTGCTAGAGATTTAGTAGCCCAACCAAGGATCAATGAGCAGTTCTTC.

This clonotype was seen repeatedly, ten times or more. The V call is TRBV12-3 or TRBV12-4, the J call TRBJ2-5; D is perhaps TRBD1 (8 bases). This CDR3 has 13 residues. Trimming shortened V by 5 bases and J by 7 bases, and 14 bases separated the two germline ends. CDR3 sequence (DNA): TGTGCCAGCAGTCCAACAGGGGGGGGGACCCAGTACTTC. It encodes CASSPTGGGTQYF.

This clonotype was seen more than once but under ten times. The CDR3, as DNA: TGTGCCAGCAGCCAAACTGACTTATTCTACGAGCAGTACTTC. As protein: CASSQTDLFYEQYF. The chain has TRBV3-1 and TRBJ2-7, with no clear D. The CDR3 has 14 amino acids. Germline CDR1 LGHDT, CDR2 YNNKEL (reference sequence). V was shortened by 2 bases and J by 3 bases, with 11 bases between the two germline ends.

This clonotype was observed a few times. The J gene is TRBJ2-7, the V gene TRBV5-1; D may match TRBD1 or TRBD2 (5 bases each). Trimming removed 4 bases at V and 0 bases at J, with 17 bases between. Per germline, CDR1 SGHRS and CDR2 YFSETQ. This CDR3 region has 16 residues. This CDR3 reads CASSEPAADSSYEQYF. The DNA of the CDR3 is TGCGCCAGCAGCGAACCAGCGGCCGACAGCTCCTACGAGCAGTACTTC.

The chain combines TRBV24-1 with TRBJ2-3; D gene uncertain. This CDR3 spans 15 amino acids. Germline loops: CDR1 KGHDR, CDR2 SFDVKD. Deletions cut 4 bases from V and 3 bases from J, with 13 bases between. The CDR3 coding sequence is TGTGCCACCAGTGAGCGAGGACGAGAAACAGATACGCAGTATTTT. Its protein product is CATSERGRETDTQYF.

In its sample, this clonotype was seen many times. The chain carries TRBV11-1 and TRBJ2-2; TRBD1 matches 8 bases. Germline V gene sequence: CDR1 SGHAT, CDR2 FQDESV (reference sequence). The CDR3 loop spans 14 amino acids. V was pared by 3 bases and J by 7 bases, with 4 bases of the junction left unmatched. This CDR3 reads CASSLDRVIGELFF. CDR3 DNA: TGTGCCAGCAGCTTGGACAGGGTCATCGGGGAGCTGTTTTTT.

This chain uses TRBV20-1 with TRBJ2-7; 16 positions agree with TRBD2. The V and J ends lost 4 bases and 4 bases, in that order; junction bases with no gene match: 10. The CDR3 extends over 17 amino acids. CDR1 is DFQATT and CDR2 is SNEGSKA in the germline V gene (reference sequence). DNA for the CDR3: TGCAGTGCTAATCCTCCCGGGACTAGCGGGGGGGCGTACGAGCAGTACGTC. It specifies CSANPPGTSGGAYEQYV.

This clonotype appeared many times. The CDR3 spells CASSLASGGGYGYTF. CDR3 DNA sequence: TGTGCCAGCAGCTTAGCTTCAGGGGGCGGCTATGGCTACACCTTC. This chain connects TRBV7-6 to TRBJ1-2; 8 bases agree with TRBD1. The CDR3 extends over 15 amino acids. The ends lost 0 bases at V and 4 bases at J; junction bases unmatched: 4. CDR1 and CDR2 (germline): SGHVS, FNYEAQ.

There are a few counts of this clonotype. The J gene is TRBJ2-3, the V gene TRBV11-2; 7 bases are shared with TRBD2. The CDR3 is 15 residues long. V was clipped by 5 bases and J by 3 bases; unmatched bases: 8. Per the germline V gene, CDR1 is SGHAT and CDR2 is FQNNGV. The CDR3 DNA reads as TGTGCCAGCAGCCCATCTAGCGGAAGAACAGATACGCAGTATTTT. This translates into CASSPSSGRTDTQYF.

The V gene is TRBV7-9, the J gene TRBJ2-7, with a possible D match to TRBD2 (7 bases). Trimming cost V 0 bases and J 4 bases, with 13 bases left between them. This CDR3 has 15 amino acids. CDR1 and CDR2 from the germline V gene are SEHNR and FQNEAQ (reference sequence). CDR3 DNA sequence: TGTGCCAGCAGCTTAGCGGGGGGGGCTGCTTACGAGCAGTACTTC. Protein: CASSLAGGAAYEQYF.

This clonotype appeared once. The CDR3 here is CASSQRVGLAALSYNEQFF. CDR3 coding DNA: TGCGCCAGCAGCCAGAGGGTAGGACTAGCGGCCCTCTCCTACAATGAGCAGTTCTTC. The genes are TRBV5-1 and TRBJ2-1, with 10 bases that match TRBD2. The germline V gene encodes CDR1 SGHRS and CDR2 YFSETQ. This CDR3 has 19 amino acids. V gave up 4 bases and J gave up 0 bases; unmatched junction bases: 13.

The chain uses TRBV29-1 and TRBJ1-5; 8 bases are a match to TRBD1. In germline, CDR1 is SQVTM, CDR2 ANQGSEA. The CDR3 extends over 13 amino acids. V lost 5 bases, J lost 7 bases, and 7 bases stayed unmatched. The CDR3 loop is CSVLGQGIQPQHF. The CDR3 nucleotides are TGCAGCGTTCTCGGACAGGGAATACAGCCCCAGCATTTT.

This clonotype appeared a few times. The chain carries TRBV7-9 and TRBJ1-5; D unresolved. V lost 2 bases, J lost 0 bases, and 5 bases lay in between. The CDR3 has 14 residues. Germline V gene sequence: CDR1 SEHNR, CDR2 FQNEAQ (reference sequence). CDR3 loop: CASSLSSSNQPQHF. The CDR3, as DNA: TGTGCCAGCAGCTTATCCAGTAGCAATCAGCCCCAGCATTTT.

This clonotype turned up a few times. CDR3 loop: CATSDLAGVNEQFF. The CDR3 nucleotides are TGTGCCACCAGTGATCTAGCGGGAGTCAATGAGCAGTTCTTC. The rearrangement links TRBV24-1 to TRBJ2-1; TRBD2 matches at 10 bases. The CDR3 extends over 14 amino acids. Germline V CDR1 and CDR2: KGHDR, SFDVKD. The ends lost 3 bases at V and 6 bases at J; junction bases unmatched: 1.